This TCR beta chain was identified in a study of blood T cell repertoires in COVID-19. Turning to the study itself: The study drew acute and convalescent COVID-19 samples from the United States, Italy and Spain.

Trimming at V came to 5 bases and at J to 7 bases, leaving 2 bases not matched to a gene. The CDR3 is 13 residues long. Germline assignment: CDR1 KGHSH and CDR2 LQKENI. TCRdb keeps only in-frame clones here, not all; method: immunoSEQ multiplex PCR. The repertoire holds 250,000 to 350,000 clones, with about 91% as singletons. The chain combines TRBV18 with TRBJ1-6, with TRBD1 matching 7 bases. This clonotype was obtained from a woman aged 60-70 years with acute or convalescent COVID-19. The sequenced material came from peripheral blood. Written as DNA, the CDR3 is TGTGCCAGCTCAGGGGACAGAAATTCACCCCTCCACTTT. Amino acids: CASSGDRNSPLHF.